One sample yielded the 25 T cell receptor beta chains listed below, sequenced in a study of blood T cell repertoires in COVID-19. Data came from immunoSEQ multiplex PCR; TCRdb stores just in-frame clones and leaves some out. The sample includes under 200,000 clones, roughly 85% seen only once; the top ten take 4.4%. The sample consisted of PBMCs or T cells enriched from blood (not recorded which). Receptors originate from a woman in her forties or fifties who had recovered from COVID-19.

The chain joins TRBV5-8 to TRBJ2-4; unclear D gene. Trimming removed 4 bases at V and 0 bases at J, with 8 bases between. This CDR3 region has 14 residues. The germline V gene has CDR1 SGHTS and CDR2 YDEGEE. The CDR3 coding sequence is TGTGCCAGCAGCCGACAACTAGCCAAAAACATTCAGTACTTC. Its translation: CASSRQLAKNIQYF. The full variable domain, with the rest looked up from reference TRBV5-8 and TRBJ2-4, is EAGVTQSPTHLIKTRGQQATLRCSPISGHTSVYWYQQALGLGLQFLLWYDEGEERNRGNFPPRFSGRQFPNYSSELNVNALELEDSALYLCASSRQLAKNIQYFGAGTRLSVL.

J is TRBJ1-3 and V is TRBV2; no reliable D call. CDR1 is SNHLY and CDR2 is FYNNEI in the germline V gene. The length of the CDR3 is 17 residues. The V end lost 5 bases, the J end lost 0 bases, and 17 bases lay between the germline ends. CDR3 loop: CASSRYGVLRSGNTIYF. DNA of the CDR3: TGTGCCAGCAGTCGGTATGGAGTCCTCCGCTCTGGAAACACCATATATTTT.

Points on this clone: The sample has other DNA sequences that encode this CDR3 too. This chain connects TRBV19 to TRBJ1-1; the D gene is possibly TRBD1 (6 bases). Trimming removed 3 bases at V and 3 bases at J, with 8 bases between. The CDR3 is 13 amino acids. Germline CDR1 is LNHDA and CDR2 is SQIVND (reference sequence). In DNA form, the CDR3 reads TGTGCCAGTAGTATGAAGGGGGACACTGAAGCTTTCTTT. Amino acid sequence: CASSMKGDTEAFF. The entire variable domain, with the rest obtained from reference TRBV19 and TRBJ1-1, is as follows: DGGITQSPKYLFRKEGQNVTLSCEQNLNHDAMYWYRQDPGQGLRLIYYSQIVNDFQKGDIAEGYSVSREKKESFPLTVTSAQKNPTAFYLCASSMKGDTEAFFGQGTRLTVV.

This chain joins TRBV2 and TRBJ1-2; 8 bases fit TRBD1. Trimming cost V 3 bases and J 7 bases; bases outside gene matches: 7. The CDR3 loop spans 14 amino acids. CDR1 and CDR2 from the germline V gene are SNHLY and FYNNEI. The DNA for the CDR3 is TGTGCCAGCAGTGAGCAGGGACAGGAGGGTGGCTACACCTTC. Amino acids: CASSEQGQEGGYTF. Based on the CDR3 plus reference TRBV2 and TRBJ1-2, the full variable domain is EPEVTQTPSHQVTQMGQEVILRCVPISNHLYFYWYRQILGQKVEFLVSFYNNEISEKSEIFDDQFSVERPDGSNFTLKIRSTKLEDSAMYFCASSEQGQEGGYTFGSGTRLTVV.

CDR3 in amino acids: CASSFPDARSTEAFF. In DNA, the CDR3 is TGTGCCAGCAGCTTCCCCGACGCAAGGAGCACTGAAGCTTTCTTT. The chain uses TRBV7-9 and TRBJ1-1; no clear D. The CDR3 covers 15 residues. Germline CDR1 reads SEHNR; CDR2 reads FQNEAQ (reference sequence). The V gene lost 3 bases and the J gene lost 4 bases, with 15 bases spanning the gap.

This clone appeared a few times. The genes are TRBV2 and TRBJ1-1; D might be TRBD1 (6 bases). Germline CDR1 reads SNHLY; CDR2 reads FYNNEI. The CDR3 covers 15 residues. The V end was cut by 2 bases, the J end by 1 base, with 11 bases between. DNA for the CDR3: TGTGCCAGCAGTGAATACGCAGGGGCGAACACTGAAGCTTTCTTT. Its protein is CASSEYAGANTEAFF.

The chain carries TRBV12-3 or TRBV12-4 and TRBJ2-1, with 7 positions matching TRBD1. J lost 8 bases, V lost 5 bases, and 6 bases had no gene match. The CDR3 length is 13 residues. The CDR3 DNA follows: TGTGCCAGCAGTGCGTACAGGGGAGATGAGCAGTTCTTC. This gives the protein CASSAYRGDEQFF.

This clone has just a few counts. The V and J genes are TRBV5-5 and TRBJ1-2; TRBD1 matches at 8 bases. This CDR3 comprises 14 residues. The germline gives CDR1 SGHKS, CDR2 YYEKEE (reference sequence). J lost 6 bases, V lost 4 bases, and 8 bases had no gene match. In DNA, the CDR3 is TGTGCCAGCAGCCTAATACAGGGGGTGGATGGCTACACCTTC. Amino acids: CASSLIQGVDGYTF.

This sequence joins TRBV5-5 and TRBJ2-2; 8 bases agree with TRBD1. CDR1 and CDR2 from the germline V gene are SGHKS and YYEKEE (reference sequence). The length of the CDR3 is 15 residues. Losses at the gene ends were 0 bases for V and 10 bases for J; bases not matched to a gene: 8. The CDR3 sequence: CASSLGWTGRQELFF. As DNA, the CDR3 is TGTGCCAGCAGCTTGGGCTGGACAGGGCGTCAGGAGCTGTTTTTT. The full variable domain, in which reference TRBV5-5 and TRBJ2-2 provide the parts outside the CDR3, is DAGVTQSPTHLIKTRGQQVTLRCSPISGHKSVSWYQQVLGQGPQFIFQYYEKEERGRGNFPDRFSARQFPNYSSELNVNALLLGDSALYLCASSLGWTGRQELFFGEGSRLTVL.

The genes are TRBV30 and TRBJ2-3; 7 bases map to TRBD2. This CDR3 has 14 residues. Germline values: CDR1 GTSNPN, CDR2 SVGIG (reference sequence). V lost 1 base to trimming and J lost 4 bases; unmatched junction nucleotides: 5. This CDR3 reads CAWSGGGAADTQYF. CDR3 bases: TGTGCCTGGAGTGGGGGGGGAGCCGCAGATACGCAGTATTTT.

The chain has TRBV24-1 and TRBJ2-1, with D perhaps matching TRBD2 (6 bases). CDR1 and CDR2 (germline): KGHDR, SFDVKD. The CDR3 length is 15 residues. V was trimmed by 3 bases and J by 9 bases, leaving 17 bases between them. CDR3 sequence reads: CATSDPPRGRSEQFF. For the CDR3, the DNA is TGTGCCACCAGTGATCCCCCCCGAGGGAGGAGTGAGCAGTTCTTC.

The chain recombines TRBV4-1 with TRBJ1-4; 9 bases align to TRBD1. In germline, CDR1 is MGHRA, CDR2 YSYEKL. Trimming cost V 4 bases and J 2 bases; bases outside gene matches: 8. The CDR3 has 17 residues. CDR3 protein: CASSLRSGQGTNEKLFF. The CDR3 nucleotides read TGCGCCAGCAGCCTCCGTTCTGGACAGGGGACTAATGAAAAACTGTTTTTT.

The chain combines TRBV7-2 with TRBJ1-2; 7 positions match TRBD1. The germline gives CDR1 SGHTA, CDR2 FQGNSA. The junction had 8 bases not matched to a gene; V was cut back by 5 bases and J by 8 bases. The CDR3 covers 13 residues. The CDR3 reads CASSATGVGGYTF. CDR3 sequence (DNA): TGTGCCAGCAGCGCAACAGGGGTAGGCGGCTACACCTTC.

The chain couples TRBV5-1 to TRBJ1-3, with TRBD1 matching 11 bases. Germline V lookup: CDR1 SGHRS, CDR2 YFSETQ. J was trimmed by 1 base and V by 5 bases; bases with no gene match: 2. The CDR3 is 15 amino acids. The CDR3 loop reads CASRGQGVSGNTIYF. The CDR3 DNA follows: TGCGCCAGCAGGGGACAGGGGGTATCTGGAAACACCATATATTTT.

CDR3 coding DNA: TGCGCCAGCAGTGAGTCGAACGGGGGCAATGAGCAGTTCTTC. Protein: CASSESNGGNEQFF. The chain carries TRBV10-1 and TRBJ2-1; tentative D call: TRBD2 (6 bases). V lost 0 bases and J lost 6, with 9 bases in between. The CDR3 totals 14 residues. Germline V gene lookup returns CDR1 WNHNN and CDR2 SYGVQD (reference sequence).

The chain links TRBV7-2 to TRBJ2-3, with 10 bases aligning to TRBD2. V dropped 2 bases and J dropped 2; count of bases not matched to a gene: 4. The CDR3 sequence is 16 residues long. From germline, CDR1 is SGHTA and CDR2 FQGNSA. As DNA, the CDR3 is TGTGCCAGCAGCTTACGCCTAGCGGGAGTCACAGATACGCAGTATTTT. It specifies CASSLRLAGVTDTQYF.

This clone was recorded a few times. This chain connects TRBV28 to TRBJ1-1; no definite D call. From germline, CDR1 is MDHEN and CDR2 SYDVKM. V dropped 8 bases and J dropped 6 bases, with 10 bases sitting between them. The CDR3 extends over 11 amino acids. In DNA, the CDR3 is TGTGCCAGCCGTTGGCGGGCTGAAGCTTTCTTT. Protein sequence: CASRWRAEAFF.

The CDR3 DNA reads TGTGCCAGCAGCCAAGTTTCGGGACAGGGATCGGTCGAAAAACTGTTTTTT. Translation gives CASSQVSGQGSVEKLFF. The chain employs TRBV14 and TRBJ1-4, with 9 bases identical to TRBD1. V was clipped by 1 base and J by 8 bases; unmatched bases: 11. Germline V gene lookup returns CDR1 SGHDN and CDR2 FVKESK. This CDR3 has 17 residues.

CDR3 nucleotide sequence: TGTGCCACCTCCATGGGGGCAGGGGCATACAATGAGCAGTTCTTC. This codes for CATSMGAGAYNEQFF. The rearrangement links TRBV19 to TRBJ2-1; D perhaps matches TRBD1 (6 bases). V was clipped by 10 bases and J by 4 bases, with 20 bases between them. The CDR3 loop spans 15 amino acids. Germline CDR1 is LNHDA and CDR2 is SQIVND (reference sequence).

The chain uses TRBV5-1 and TRBJ2-7, with a weak D call TRBD2 (5 bases). The V gene's germline CDR1 is SGHRS and CDR2 YFSETQ. V was shortened by 2 bases and J by 1 base, with 10 bases between the two germline ends. This CDR3 spans 14 amino acids. DNA of the CDR3: TGCGCCAGCAGCTTTAGTACGGGGTCCTACGAGCAGTACGTC. The encoded protein is CASSFSTGSYEQYV.

This clone was counted between two and nine times. The rearrangement joins TRBV25-1 to TRBJ1-2; possibly TRBD1 for D (5 bases). Looked up from germline, CDR1 is MGHDK and CDR2 is SYGVNS. The ends were cut back, 1 base at V and 4 bases at J, with 13 bases in the middle. The CDR3 is 15 residues long. The CDR3 sequence: CASSELGGDLYGYTF. In nucleotides, the CDR3 is TGTGCCAGCAGTGAATTGGGGGGGGACCTCTATGGCTACACCTTC.

Concerning this clone: The same CDR3 arises from other DNA sequences in this sample as well. The chain employs TRBV6-5 and TRBJ1-3, with TRBD1 matching over 7 bases. The V gene end was trimmed by 10 bases and the J gene end by 1 base; junction bases not matched to a gene: 4. In germline, CDR1 is MNHEY, CDR2 SVGAGI. The CDR3 is 13 amino acids. The CDR3: CATRGRSGNTIYF. Written as DNA, the CDR3 is TGTGCCACGAGGGGGCGTTCTGGAAACACCATATATTTT.

This clone was seen only once. The chain carries TRBV9 and TRBJ2-1, with 9 bases identical to TRBD2. CDR3 length: 15 residues. J was trimmed by 7 bases and V by 4 bases; bases with no gene match: 9. Germline-derived CDR1 and CDR2 are SGDLS and YYNGEE. As DNA, the CDR3 is TGTGCCAGCAGCCCTGATGGCGGGAGGGCGAATGAGCAGTTCTTC. Translating it yields CASSPDGGRANEQFF.

The chain couples TRBV5-8 to TRBJ2-3; D not resolved. The V and J ends lost 1 base and 2 bases respectively, with 2 bases between them. This CDR3 has 12 residues. Germline CDR1 is SGHTS and CDR2 is YDEGEE. CDR3 loop: CASSLYTDTQYF. In DNA form, the CDR3 reads TGTGCCAGCAGCTTGTACACAGATACGCAGTATTTT.

This clone was recorded only once. The rearrangement uses TRBV15 and TRBJ1-1; possible D gene TRBD1, 6 bases. CDR3 length: 14 amino acids. V was cut by 3 bases and J by 5 bases, with 13 bases left in between. Germline V gene lookup returns CDR1 LNHNV and CDR2 YYDKDF (reference sequence). The CDR3 DNA reads TGTGCCACCAGCAGGGAACAGGGAGGGACTGAAGCTTTCTTT. Translated, it gives CATSREQGGTEAFF.